This is a list of T cell receptor beta chains from one sample in a study of a mutant IDH1 vaccine in newly diagnosed glioma. No antigen has been assigned to these receptors. Clones were read by immunoSEQ multiplex PCR, and TCRdb kept only the in-frame ones, dropping some. The repertoire has 60,000 to 65,000 clones, 81% of them found once; the top ten carry about 4.9%. Sequencing was performed on PBMCs, taken from a glioma patient whose treatment included an IDH1 peptide vaccine. These receptors were collected from a man aged 40-49 years with glioma. The CDR3 runs from the conserved cysteine through the conserved F or W. Fields, in order: D gene, J gene, V gene, clone size, CDR3 protein, CDR3 DNA. The D gene is left open where the match is weak. A row's size may be missing; if present it is once, few, many or a size class.

. | TRBJ2-6 | TRBV14 | . | CASSQRGNSGANVLTF | TGTGCCAGCAGCCAACGGGGTAACTCTGGGGCCAACGTCCTGACTTTC
TRBD1 | TRBJ1-4 | TRBV6-6 | . | CASSYSRGRNEKLFF | TGTGCCAGCAGTTACAGCAGGGGGCGGAATGAAAAACTGTTTTTT
TRBD2 | TRBJ2-1 | TRBV7-6 | . | CASSPSSGGDLLSSYNEQFF | TGTGCCAGCAGCCCGTCTAGCGGGGGGGATCTACTGAGCTCCTACAATGAGCAGTTCTTC
. | TRBJ1-6 | TRBV27 | . | CASSYRINSPLHF | TGTGCCAGCAGTTACAGGATTAATTCACCCCTCCACTTT
. | TRBJ2-5 | TRBV7-2 | . | CASSLAGGREETQYF | TGTGCCAGCAGCTTAGCGGGGGGGCGGGAAGAGACCCAGTACTTC
. | TRBJ2-5 | TRBV5-4 | . | CASSPRRASSGGDQYF | TGTGCCAGCAGCCCCCGACGAGCCTCCAGTGGAGGGGACCAGTACTTC
. | TRBJ2-5 | TRBV4-3 | . | CASSHGGEGQETQYF | TGCGCCAGCAGCCACGGAGGAGAGGGACAAGAGACCCAGTACTTC
. | TRBJ2-1 | TRBV6-5 | . | CASSYSGQPYNEQFF | TGTGCCAGCAGTTACTCAGGGCAGCCTTACAATGAGCAGTTCTTC
. | TRBJ2-6 | TRBV9 | few | CASSVGSLGANVLTF | TGTGCCAGCAGCGTAGGGTCTCTTGGGGCCAACGTCCTGACTTTC
. | TRBJ1-1 | TRBV7-8 | few | CASSPMNTEAFF | TGTGCCAGCAGCCCGATGAACACTGAAGCTTTCTTT
TRBD2 | TRBJ2-7 | TRBV5-5 | . | CASRPRTSGSYEQYF | TGTGCCAGCAGGCCAAGGACTAGCGGTTCCTACGAGCAGTACTTC
. | TRBJ1-1 | TRBV2 | . | CASTERTSWTEAFF | TGTGCCAGCACCGAGAGAACTTCATGGACTGAAGCTTTCTTT
. | TRBJ2-7 | TRBV27 | . | CASSAAGTVSYEQYF | TGTGCCAGCAGTGCCGCCGGGACGGTCTCCTACGAGCAGTACTTC
. | TRBJ2-1 | TRBV7-9 | . | CASRQAGANEQFF | TGTGCCAGCAGACAAGCTGGGGCCAATGAGCAGTTCTTC
TRBD2 | TRBJ2-3 | TRBV28 | . | CASSRQRGVTDTQYF | TGTGCCAGCAGTCGGCAGCGGGGGGTCACAGATACGCAGTATTTT
. | TRBJ2-2 | TRBV15 | . | CATSRDRNSANTGELFF | TGTGCCACCAGCAGAGATCGGAATAGCGCAAACACCGGGGAGCTGTTTTTT
TRBD1 | TRBJ1-4 | TRBV2 | . | CASSLDREGEKLFF | TGTGCCAGCAGTTTAGACAGGGAGGGCGAAAAACTGTTTTTT
. | TRBJ1-6 | TRBV4-3 | . | CASSQDTGNSPLHF | TGCGCCAGCAGCCAAGATACAGGGAATTCACCCCTCCACTTT
. | TRBJ2-7 | TRBV29-1 | . | CSVEDLASSSYEQYF | TGCAGCGTTGAAGATCTCGCTAGTAGCTCCTACGAGCAGTACTTC
TRBD2 | TRBJ2-1 | TRBV4-2 | . | CASSLPSGSSYNEQFF | TGTGCCAGCAGCCTACCTAGCGGGAGCTCCTACAATGAGCAGTTCTTC
TRBD1 | TRBJ1-2 | TRBV10-1 | . | CASSESSRQGADGGYTF | TGCGCCAGCAGTGAGTCGTCAAGACAGGGGGCCGACGGCGGCTACACCTTC
TRBD2 | TRBJ2-7 | TRBV18 | . | CASSRSGTSGGGEQYF | TGTGCCAGCTCGCGTTCCGGGACTAGCGGGGGCGGCGAGCAGTACTTC
TRBD1 | TRBJ1-2 | TRBV18 | . | CASSPIGQGYYGYTF | TGTGCCAGCTCACCAATTGGACAGGGCTACTATGGCTACACCTTC
. | TRBJ2-1 | TRBV19 | few | CASSAAISSYNEQFF | TGTGCCAGTAGTGCAGCTATTAGCTCCTACAATGAGCAGTTCTTC
TRBD1 | TRBJ2-2 | TRBV6-6 | . | CASSSTGGNGELFF | TGTGCCAGCAGCTCGACAGGGGGAAACGGGGAGCTGTTTTTT
. | TRBJ2-2 | TRBV4-3 | . | CASSQVRAGELFF | TGCGCCAGCAGCCAAGTTAGGGCCGGGGAGCTGTTTTTT
. | TRBJ2-7 | TRBV5-8 | . | CASSSDTTQRPEQYF | TGTGCCAGCAGCTCGGACACCACACAACGTCCCGAGCAGTACTTC
. | TRBJ2-7 | TRBV6-1 | . | CASSHQLWGYEQYF | TGTGCCAGCAGCCATCAGTTATGGGGCTACGAGCAGTACTTC
. | TRBJ2-1 | TRBV5-1 | once | CASRGSGRGVHNEQFF | TGCGCCAGCAGGGGTTCAGGCAGGGGGGTCCACAATGAGCAGTTCTTC
. | TRBJ2-2 | TRBV2 | . | CASSAVGIANTGELFF | TGTGCCAGCAGTGCTGTGGGGATCGCGAACACCGGGGAGCTGTTTTTT
. | TRBJ2-7 | TRBV5-5 | . | CASSFGRTYEQYF | TGTGCCAGCAGCTTCGGACGGACCTACGAGCAGTACTTC
. | TRBJ2-7 | TRBV28 | . | CASSSFKEQYF | TGTGCCAGCAGTTCCTTCAAGGAGCAGTACTTC
TRBD1 | TRBJ2-5 | TRBV5-4 | once | CASSFGTGGWETQYF | TGTGCCAGCAGCTTCGGGACAGGGGGCTGGGAGACCCAGTACTTC
. | TRBJ2-7 | TRBV10-3 | . | CAISTSRASEQYF | TGTGCCATCAGCACTAGTCGGGCGTCCGAGCAGTACTTC
. | TRBJ2-3 | TRBV10-2 | . | CASTPDPKGTQYF | TGCGCCAGCACCCCGGACCCAAAGGGTACGCAGTATTTT
TRBD2 | TRBJ2-1 | TRBV4-3 | . | CASSQEGAGGLEQFF | TGCGCCAGCAGCCAAGAAGGAGCGGGGGGGCTTGAGCAGTTCTTC
. | TRBJ2-5 | TRBV9 | . | CASSVGGSEETQYF | TGTGCCAGCAGCGTAGGAGGGAGTGAAGAGACCCAGTACTTC
TRBD1 | TRBJ1-2 | TRBV7-2 | . | CASSLKGATYGYTF | TGTGCCAGCAGCTTAAAGGGGGCGACCTATGGCTACACCTTC
TRBD1 | TRBJ1-1 | TRBV5-4 | . | CASSTGQALDTEAFF | TGTGCCAGCAGCACGGGACAGGCTTTGGACACTGAAGCTTTCTTT
. | TRBJ2-7 | TRBV5-4 | . | CASSRGTVYEQYF | TGTGCCAGCAGCCGCGGGACGGTCTACGAGCAGTACTTC
. | TRBJ2-7 | TRBV10-3 | . | CAISESWVTLYEQYF | TGTGCCATCAGTGAGTCCTGGGTAACGCTCTACGAGCAGTACTTC
. | TRBJ2-5 | TRBV9 | few | CASSSPLQETQYF | TGTGCCAGCAGCTCTCCCCTACAAGAGACCCAGTACTTC
TRBD1 | TRBJ1-4 | TRBV6-1 | . | CASDQTGTGYEKLFF | TGTGCCAGCGATCAGACCGGGACAGGGTACGAAAAACTGTTTTTT
. | TRBJ2-7 | TRBV11-2 | few | CASSLDRGVEEQYF | TGTGCCAGCAGCTTAGACAGGGGGGTTGAAGAGCAGTACTTC
TRBD1 | TRBJ1-6 | TRBV27 | once | CASSLGHETGWGTNSPLHF | TGTGCCAGCAGTTTAGGCCATGAGACAGGGTGGGGAACCAATTCACCCCTCCACTTT
TRBD2 | TRBJ2-2 | TRBV5-4 | . | CASSPTLAGAYNGELFF | TGTGCCAGCAGCCCAACCCTAGCGGGAGCTTATAACGGGGAGCTGTTTTTT
. | TRBJ1-1 | TRBV10-1 | . | CASGWGKGRRDTEAFF | TGCGCCAGCGGTTGGGGGAAAGGAAGGAGGGACACTGAAGCTTTCTTT
TRBD2 | TRBJ2-5 | TRBV27 | . | CASSPLAGVRGTQYF | TGTGCCAGCAGCCCCTTGGCGGGAGTCCGAGGGACCCAGTACTTC
. | TRBJ2-7 | TRBV2 | once | CASSEVRGPLTYEQYF | TGTGCCAGCAGTGAAGTCCGGGGCCCGCTTACCTACGAGCAGTACTTC
. | TRBJ2-7 | TRBV25-1 | . | CASSETGSAYEQYF | TGTGCCAGCAGTGAAACAGGTAGCGCCTACGAGCAGTACTTC
TRBD2 | TRBJ2-3 | TRBV5-1 | . | CASSLGLAGHMQYF | TGCGCCAGCAGCTTGGGCCTAGCGGGACATATGCAGTATTTT
. | TRBJ1-3 | TRBV5-5 | . | CASSLVGAVSGNTIYF | TGTGCCAGCAGCTTGGTGGGGGCGGTCTCTGGAAACACCATATATTTT
. | TRBJ2-3 | TRBV10-3 | . | CAISESGASTDTQYF | TGTGCCATCAGTGAGTCGGGGGCGAGCACAGATACGCAGTATTTT
. | TRBJ1-4 | TRBV2 | . | CANRRGTNEKLFF | TGTGCCAACCGAAGGGGAACTAATGAAAAACTGTTTTTT
TRBD2 | TRBJ2-7 | TRBV4-1 | . | CASSQAGVAGGPFHEQYF | TGCGCCAGCAGCCAAGCAGGCGTAGCGGGAGGGCCTTTCCACGAGCAGTACTTC
. | TRBJ2-5 | TRBV15 | . | CATSFGALKETQYF | TGTGCCACCAGTTTCGGCGCACTGAAAGAGACCCAGTACTTC
TRBD1 | TRBJ2-7 | TRBV6-4 | . | CASNPGTGIYEQYF | TGTGCCAGCAACCCCGGGACAGGGATCTACGAGCAGTACTTC
TRBD2 | TRBJ2-1 | TRBV7-2 | once | CAGGRAGGVEQFF | TGTGCCGGAGGTAGAGCGGGAGGGGTAGAGCAGTTCTTC
. | TRBJ1-3 | TRBV13 | . | CASSLGLGSGNTIYF | TGTGCCAGCAGCTTAGGATTGGGAAGTGGAAACACCATATATTTT
. | TRBJ2-3 | TRBV7-2 | . | CASSLVEDSHTQYF | TGTGCCAGCAGCTTAGTCGAGGACAGCCATACGCAGTATTTT